Listed below are T cell receptor beta chains from one sample, sequenced in a study of T cells in Graves' hyperthyroidism and ophthalmopathy. TCRdb independently ran MiXCR on the multiplex PCR reads; one entry per CDR3 protein. This table holds under 350,000 distinct CDR3 sequences, 15% to 20% found once. Sequencing was performed on blood. These receptors all stem from a woman aged 45 to 65 with Graves' hyperthyroidism. Both conserved end residues are part of each CDR3. A D gene is named only where the DNA matches it firmly. Clone sizes are given selectively: once, few, many, or a class where the clone is expanded.

clone_size j_call v_call d_call cdr3_aa cdr3_nt
few TRBJ2-5 TRBV5-4 TRBD1 CASNPGTDQETQYF TGTGCCAGCAACCCCGGGACAGACCAAGAGACCCAGTACTTC
many TRBJ2-1 TRBV12-3/TRBV12-4 NA CASSFSGYNEQFF TGTGCCAGCAGTTTTTCTGGTTATAATGAGCAGTTCTTC
NA TRBJ2-1 TRBV5-1 NA CASSPFVQSSYNEQFF TGCGCCAGCAGCCCCTTTGTCCAGAGCTCCTACAATGAGCAGTTCTTC
few TRBJ1-1 TRBV7-9 NA CASSSRGGATEAFF TGTGCCAGCAGCTCCCGGGGAGGGGCCACTGAAGCTTTCTTT
NA TRBJ2-3 TRBV6-1 TRBD1 CASTGQGSRDTQYF TGTGCCAGCACCGGACAGGGGAGTCGGGATACGCAGTATTTT
NA TRBJ2-3 TRBV29-1 NA CSVGGPDTQYF TGCAGCGTTGGAGGCCCAGATACGCAGTATTTT
few TRBJ2-3 TRBV5-1 NA CASRPGPMLGDTQYF TGCGCCAGCAGACCGGGACCCATGCTTGGAGATACGCAGTATTTT
NA TRBJ1-3 TRBV28 NA CASSPPDKGNTIYF TGTGCCAGCAGTCCCCCGGACAAAGGAAACACCATATATTTT
NA TRBJ1-6 TRBV9 TRBD1 CASSPGQGDSPLHF TGTGCCAGCAGCCCGGGACAGGGTGATTCACCCCTCCACTTT
NA TRBJ2-3 TRBV20-1 TRBD2 CSASSSGGSTDTQYF TGCAGTGCAAGTTCTAGCGGGGGGTCCACAGATACGCAGTATTTT
NA TRBJ1-2 TRBV12-3/TRBV12-4 TRBD1 CASRPAGGGYTF TGTGCCAGCAGGCCCGCAGGGGGTGGCTACACCTTC
few TRBJ2-2 TRBV15 TRBD2 CATSRTSRDTGELFF TGTGCCACCAGCAGGACTAGCCGGGACACCGGGGAGCTGTTTTTT
few TRBJ2-7 TRBV7-2 TRBD2 CASSLIGRLAGGGEQYF TGTGCCAGCAGCTTAATAGGGCGACTAGCGGGTGGAGGCGAGCAGTACTTC
NA TRBJ2-3 TRBV4-1 NA CASSHPPSSDTQYF TGCGCCAGCAGCCATCCGCCTTCCTCGGATACGCAGTATTTT
NA TRBJ2-1 TRBV5-1 TRBD1 CASSLEQGTAGEQFF TGCGCCAGCAGCTTGGAACAGGGGACGGCGGGTGAGCAGTTCTTC
NA TRBJ2-5 TRBV5-1 TRBD1 CASSLEQGAQETQYF TGCGCCAGCAGCTTGGAACAGGGGGCGCAGGAGACCCAGTACTTC
NA TRBJ2-3 TRBV2 TRBD2 CATSRGLAGGTDTQYF TGTGCCACCAGTCGGGGGCTAGCGGGGGGGACAGATACGCAGTATTTT
few TRBJ2-5 TRBV5-1 NA CASSLTKETQYF TGCGCCAGCAGCTTGACTAAAGAGACCCAGTACTTC
few TRBJ1-4 TRBV28 NA CASESGYREKLFF TGTGCCAGCGAGTCAGGGTATCGCGAAAAACTGTTTTTT
NA TRBJ2-2 TRBV11-2 TRBD2 CASSLDPRERGTGELFF TGTGCCAGCAGCTTAGATCCCCGGGAGCGGGGCACCGGGGAGCTGTTTTTT
many TRBJ2-5 TRBV28 TRBD1 CASSLSYRGQETQYF TGTGCCAGCAGTTTGAGCTACAGGGGACAAGAGACCCAGTACTTC
many TRBJ2-5 TRBV6-1 NA CASGDGDRETQYF TGTGCCAGCGGGGATGGGGATAGGGAGACCCAGTACTTC
many TRBJ1-1 TRBV2 TRBD1 CASSRGTGVPTEAFF TGTGCCAGCAGCCGAGGGACAGGGGTTCCTACTGAAGCTTTCTTT
NA TRBJ1-6 TRBV7-3 TRBD1 CASSEQGARNSPLHF TGTGCCAGCAGCGAACAGGGGGCCCGAAATTCACCCCTCCACTTT
NA TRBJ2-5 TRBV20-1 TRBD2 CSAPLGTSGTGGTQYF TGCAGTGCTCCCCTCGGGACTAGCGGGACCGGTGGGACCCAGTACTTC
many TRBJ1-6 TRBV28 NA CASSLGQDSYNSPLHF TGTGCCAGCAGTTTGGGTCAAGATTCCTATAATTCACCCCTCCACTTT
NA TRBJ1-3 TRBV12-3/TRBV12-4 NA CASRVHSGNTIYF TGTGCCAGCCGGGTCCACTCTGGAAACACCATATATTTT
many TRBJ1-3 TRBV18 TRBD1 CASSPPGQGRSGNTIYF TGTGCCAGCTCACCACCGGGACAGGGGAGGTCTGGAAACACCATATATTTT
many TRBJ2-5 TRBV12-3/TRBV12-4 NA CASRLLGAETQYF TGTGCCAGCAGACTCCTCGGGGCAGAGACCCAGTACTTC
many TRBJ2-5 TRBV9 NA CASSAAGETQYF TGTGCCAGCAGCGCCGCCGGGGAGACCCAGTACTTC
few TRBJ2-1 TRBV7-9 NA CASSSPIGNEQFF TGTGCCAGCAGCTCGCCCATCGGCAATGAGCAGTTCTTC
NA TRBJ2-5 TRBV7-8 TRBD2 CASSSGTSGGAGTQYF TGTGCCAGCAGCTCAGGGACTAGCGGGGGGGCGGGAACCCAGTACTTC
many TRBJ2-1 TRBV29-1 NA CSVDYQSSYNEQFF TGCAGCGTTGATTATCAGAGCTCCTACAATGAGCAGTTCTTC
NA TRBJ1-2 TRBV28 TRBD1 CASRRPGQTSNYGYTF TGTGCCAGCAGGCGACCGGGACAGACATCTAACTATGGCTACACCTTC
many TRBJ2-3 TRBV12-3/TRBV12-4 NA CASSFRLEPTDTQYF TGTGCCAGCAGTTTTCGCCTGGAACCCACAGATACGCAGTATTTT
few TRBJ2-5 TRBV12-3/TRBV12-4 NA CASSLARGRGETQYF TGTGCCAGCAGTTTAGCACGGGGCAGGGGAGAGACCCAGTACTTC
NA TRBJ2-2 TRBV6-1 TRBD1 CASSKAGGANTGELFF TGTGCCAGCAGCAAAGCAGGGGGCGCGAACACCGGGGAGCTGTTTTTT
NA TRBJ1-1 TRBV19 TRBD1 CASSIRFRGTEAFF TGTGCCAGTAGTATAAGGTTCAGGGGGACTGAAGCTTTCTTT
NA TRBJ1-1 TRBV12-3/TRBV12-4 NA CASTKLGNTEAFF TGTGCCAGCACTAAATTGGGCAACACTGAAGCTTTCTTT
NA TRBJ2-5 TRBV14 NA CASSQVPRETQYF TGTGCCAGCAGCCAAGTCCCGAGAGAGACCCAGTACTTC
few TRBJ2-7 TRBV11-2 NA CASSPPPTFYEQYF TGTGCCAGCAGCCCCCCCCCTACGTTCTACGAGCAGTACTTC
NA TRBJ2-3 TRBV5-1 TRBD2 CASSLERGASGTDTQYF TGCGCCAGCAGCTTGGAGCGGGGAGCCTCGGGCACAGATACGCAGTATTTT
few TRBJ2-5 TRBV20-1 NA CSASRGIEKTQYF TGCAGTGCTAGTAGGGGGATTGAGAAGACCCAGTACTTC
NA TRBJ1-5 TRBV7-3 NA CASSLTLSQGGNQPQHF TGTGCCAGCAGCTTAACGTTATCACAGGGTGGCAATCAGCCCCAGCATTTT
few TRBJ2-7 TRBV5-4 NA CASRISGVVYEQYF TGTGCCAGCAGGATCAGTGGAGTTGTCTACGAGCAGTACTTC
NA TRBJ1-5 TRBV11-2 TRBD1 CASSTPPGTGDNSNQPQHF TGTGCCAGCAGCACCCCCCCCGGGACAGGGGACAATAGCAATCAGCCCCAGCATTTT